This T cell receptor beta chain appears in the sequencing data of a study of vaccination and CD4 T cells after COVID-19. On the study more broadly: With a range of 35 to 161, the median interval from diagnosis to drawing post-COVID samples was approximately 91 days. A CEFX pool, an HIV-1 Nef pool, or else no peptide went into the control cultures. Study results and caveats: Early post-infection timepoints were missing, and relatively few convalescent patients were studied.

Described treatment: roughly 11-day PBMC culture with coronavirus spike peptide pools or control peptides (ViraFEST assay). During the years 2011-2018, before the COVID-19 pandemic, the unexposed donor's CD4+ T cells were collected. Per well, approximately 2 million PBMCs were cultured in the presence of about 9.2 IU/ml IL-2 and around 10 ug/ml peptide pools. Of note for this clonotype: Its antigen is currently unknown.

With 8 bases clipped from V and 7 bases from J, the junction kept 20 bases outside the gene matches. This CDR3 region has 17 residues. Sequencing of the DNA from cultured CD4+ T cells was carried out with the Oncomine TCR Beta short-read assay. Via MiXCR, TCRdb re-called the PCR reads, giving one row per CDR3 protein. Altogether roughly 5,000 distinct CDR3 sequences are present, approximately 54% being singletons, with the ten largest covering about 40%. This receptor was identified in a human donor in good health. Material: CD4+ T cells from blood, cultured in vitro. V usage is TRBV12-3 or TRBV12-4 and J usage is TRBJ2-5; 9 bases are a match to TRBD2. The CDR3 nucleotides read TGTGCCAGCGGGGGTAGCGGGGGCCCCACGGGCGCGGGGACCCAGTACTTC. It yields the protein CASGGSGGPTGAGTQYF.